One and the same sample provided the 31 T cell receptor beta chains below, sequenced in a study of T cells after yellow fever vaccination. TCRdb independently ran MiXCR on the 5' RACE reads; one entry per CDR3 protein. Of more than 200,000 distinct CDR3 sequences in the sample, about 3.5% were seen once. Sequences were derived from PBMCs, sampled 15 days after the yellow fever booster vaccination. Receptor source: a man aged 18 to 29 who received the YFV17D yellow fever vaccine.

This clonotype has at least ten counts. This chain connects TRBV5-1 to TRBJ1-1; D is unresolved. The CDR3 spans 12 residues. The V end was cut by 0 bases, the J end by 4 bases, with 4 bases between. Germline assignment: CDR1 SGHRS and CDR2 YFSETQ. The CDR3 nucleotides read TGCGCCAGCAGCTTGGAACCCACTGAAGCTTTCTTT. Protein product: CASSLEPTEAFF.

This clonotype has at least ten counts. The chain joins TRBV5-6 to TRBJ1-6; D is unclear. The germline V gene encodes CDR1 SGHDT and CDR2 YYEEEE. Trimming cost V 0 bases and J 3 bases, with 7 bases left between them. This CDR3 region has 15 residues. In nucleotides, the CDR3 is TGTGCCAGCAGCTTGGACGGGTTCTATAATTCACCCCTCCACTTT. Translation gives CASSLDGFYNSPLHF. The variable domain in full, completed from reference TRBV5-6 and TRBJ1-6, reads DAGVTQSPTHLIKTRGQQVTLRCSPKSGHDTVSWYQQALGQGPQFIFQYYEEEERQRGNFPDRFSGHQFPNYSSELNVNALLLGDSALYLCASSLDGFYNSPLHFGNGTRLTVT.

This clonotype appeared a few times. A read error is possible here, since a much larger clone lies one base away. The conserved phenylalanine or tryptophan normally closing the CDR3 is absent here, so this likely arose from a read error. The chain is built from TRBV5-1 and TRBJ2-4; the D is unclear. CDR1 is SGHRS, CDR2 YFSETQ, per germline. The CDR3 runs 15 residues. Trimming pared 0 bases from V and 1 base from J, leaving 8 bases between. The CDR3 spells CASSLDGWAKNIQYL. In DNA, the CDR3 is TGCGCCAGCAGCTTGGATGGGTGGGCCAAAAACATTCAGTACCTC.

This chain links TRBV12-3 or TRBV12-4 with TRBJ2-3, with 9 bases identical to TRBD1. This CDR3 contains 17 residues. The V gene end was trimmed by 7 bases and the J gene end by 5 bases; junction bases not matched to a gene: 16. This CDR3 reads CASIPRDRVGFKDTQYF. DNA of the CDR3: TGTGCCAGCATCCCCCGGGACAGGGTCGGATTTAAAGATACGCAGTATTTT.

This clonotype has just one count. The conserved phenylalanine or tryptophan normally closing the CDR3 is absent here, so this likely arose from a read error. The limits of the CDR3 on the DNA are not certain, so only TCRdb's listed CDR3 is given. This sequence joins TRBV5-6 and TRBJ2-7. The CDR3 has 14 amino acids, counting both end residues. Germline CDR1 is SGHDT and CDR2 is YYEEEE. CDR3 region: CASSLTGGSFEKYD.

Ten or more counts support this clonotype. V and J are TRBV5-1 and TRBJ1-1, with D maybe TRBD1 (5 bases). This CDR3 is 14 amino acids long. Per the germline V gene, CDR1 is SGHRS and CDR2 is YFSETQ. Trimming took 8 bases from V and 2 from J, leaving 16 bases between them. The CDR3 is CASHRGDLNTEAFF. Here the CDR3 DNA reads TGCGCCAGTCACAGAGGGGACCTTAACACTGAAGCTTTCTTT.

The table lists this clonotype with many counts. CDR3 amino acids: CASSKPGQSVGELFF. CDR3 in DNA: TGTGCCAGCAGTAAGCCGGGACAGTCGGTAGGGGAGCTGTTTTTT. V gene TRBV6-5 combines with J gene TRBJ2-2; TRBD1 agrees at 7 bases. In germline, CDR1 is MNHEY, CDR2 SVGAGI. V shed 5 bases, J shed 8 bases, and the junction held 11 bases outside the gene matches. This CDR3 has 15 residues.

This clonotype has at least ten counts. V and J are TRBV6-6 and TRBJ2-2; D not certain. Germline assignment: CDR1 MNHNY and CDR2 SVGAGI (reference sequence). CDR3 length equals 13 residues. Trimming pared 6 bases from V and 3 bases from J, leaving 8 bases between. The CDR3 reads CASRNGDTGELFF. The CDR3 DNA reads as TGTGCCAGCAGGAACGGCGACACCGGGGAGCTGTTTTTT.

This clonotype was counted many times. The chain uses TRBV28 and TRBJ2-1; 10 bases match TRBD2. The CDR3 consists of 17 residues. The V gene's germline CDR1 is MDHEN and CDR2 SYDVKM. Unmatched junction bases numbered 14, after V lost 4 bases and J lost 8 bases. The CDR3 sequence: CASSSWRQPSGGYEQFF. CDR3 nucleotide sequence: TGTGCCAGCAGTTCCTGGCGGCAACCTAGCGGGGGCTATGAGCAGTTCTTC.

This clonotype was counted ten times or more. The V and J genes are TRBV11-3 and TRBJ2-3; D remains ambiguous. The CDR3 is 13 amino acids. CDR1 and CDR2 (germline): SGHNT, YENEEA. V was trimmed by 4 bases and J by 9 bases, leaving 14 bases between them. The CDR3 is CASSSQKGQTQYF. CDR3 nucleotide sequence: TGTGCCAGCAGCTCCCAGAAAGGTCAAACGCAGTATTTT.

This clonotype appeared many times. V usage is TRBV18 and J usage is TRBJ2-2; 12 bases align to TRBD2. The CDR3 contains 18 residues. V lost 3 bases and J lost 6; bases outside the gene matches: 11. Germline V gives CDR1 KGHSH, CDR2 LQKENI. CDR3 region: CASSPKTPTSGGPGELFF. The CDR3 region has the DNA TGTGCCAGCTCACCGAAAACGCCGACTAGCGGGGGTCCCGGGGAGCTGTTTTTT.

This clonotype was detected ten times or more. The CDR3 region is CASSYSNTGRGTEAFF. The CDR3 DNA follows: TGTGCCAGCAGTTACTCGAATACGGGGAGGGGCACTGAAGCTTTCTTT. The chain uses TRBV6-6 and TRBJ1-1; possibly TRBD1 for D (5 bases). CDR3 length: 16 amino acids. CDR1 is MNHNY and CDR2 is SVGAGI in the germline V gene (reference sequence). Trimming took off 0 bases at V and 4 bases at J, with 15 bases between the two ends.

This clonotype was seen ten or more times. V is TRBV20-1 and J is TRBJ2-1; maybe TRBD2 (7 bases). Germline V gene lookup returns CDR1 DFQATT and CDR2 SNEGSKA (reference sequence). The CDR3 totals 13 residues. With 4 bases removed from V and 4 bases from J, the gap between germline ends came to 11 bases. In DNA form, the CDR3 reads TGCAGTGCTAAGGGGGGGGCGTACAATGAGCAGTTCTTC. Residues: CSAKGGAYNEQFF.

This clonotype was found many times. The V call is TRBV20-1, the J call TRBJ1-1; 7 nucleotides line up with TRBD1. This CDR3 has 12 residues. Germline V gives CDR1 DFQATT, CDR2 SNEGSKA (reference sequence). DNA of the CDR3: TGCAGCACTAACAGGGGGAACACTGAAGCTTTCTTT. Its protein is CSTNRGNTEAFF.

Ten or more counts support this clonotype. The genes are TRBV5-1 and TRBJ2-7; 13 bases map to TRBD2. The CDR3 contains 19 residues. V was pared by 4 bases and J by 3 bases, with 16 bases of the junction left unmatched. Looked up from germline, CDR1 is SGHRS and CDR2 is YFSETQ. The DNA of the CDR3 is TGCGCCAGCAGCACAGAAAAGCCGGGACTAGCGGGGAGGGACTACGAGCAGTACGTC. Amino acid sequence: CASSTEKPGLAGRDYEQYV.

This clonotype was detected many times. The chain uses TRBV5-1 and TRBJ2-1; 11 positions match TRBD2. There are 15 residues in the CDR3. Trimming at V came to 1 base and at J to 8 bases, leaving 5 bases not matched to a gene. The V gene's germline CDR1 is SGHRS and CDR2 YFSETQ. Here the CDR3 reads CASSLTPGLADEQFF. The CDR3 DNA is TGCGCCAGCAGCTTGACACCGGGACTAGCGGATGAGCAGTTCTTC. The full variable domain, rest sourced from reference TRBV5-1 and TRBJ2-1, is KAGVTQTPRYLIKTRGQQVTLSCSPISGHRSVSWYQQTPGQGLQFLFEYFSETQRNKGNFPGRFSGRQFSNSRSEMNVSTLELGDSALYLCASSLTPGLADEQFFGPGTRLTVL.

The chain recombines TRBV20-1 with TRBJ2-3; 7 nucleotides match TRBD2. This CDR3 comprises 14 residues. V dropped 4 bases and J dropped 0; count of bases not matched to a gene: 4. Germline values: CDR1 DFQATT, CDR2 SNEGSKA (reference sequence). The CDR3 DNA reads TGCAGTGCTAAACTAGCGTCTAGCACAGATACGCAGTATTTT. Its translation: CSAKLASSTDTQYF.

This clonotype has just a few counts. V and J are TRBV12-3 or TRBV12-4 and TRBJ2-6, with no clear D. CDR3 length equals 15 residues. Trimming stripped 6 bases from V and 4 bases from J, with 13 bases between. CDR3 nucleotides: TGTGCCAGCAGGGACGGGTGGGCCGGGGCCAACGTCCTGACTTTC. It specifies CASRDGWAGANVLTF.

This clonotype was seen ten or more times. The chain links TRBV20-1 to TRBJ2-4, with D possibly matching TRBD2 (7 bases). The germline CDR1 and CDR2 sequences are DFQATT and SNEGSKA (reference sequence). V lost 3 bases and J lost 5, with 11 bases in between. This CDR3 has 13 residues. CDR3 sequence reads: CSARIGGENIQYF. The CDR3 DNA follows: TGCAGTGCTAGGATAGGGGGGGAAAACATTCAGTACTTC.

This clonotype appeared many times. The V call is TRBV10-3, the J call TRBJ2-7; 12 bases align to TRBD2. With V trimmed by 6 bases and J by 4 bases, 1 base remained unmatched. In germline, CDR1 is ENHRY, CDR2 SYGVKD. The CDR3 is 13 amino acids. The CDR3 DNA sequence: TGTGCCATCAGCGGGACTAGCGGGTACGAGCAGTACTTC. Its protein is CAISGTSGYEQYF.

This clonotype was picked up many times. V usage is TRBV20-1 and J usage is TRBJ2-7; D may be TRBD1 (5 bases). CDR1 DFQATT and CDR2 SNEGSKA come from the germline V gene (reference sequence). The germline V and J ends were trimmed by 3 bases and 5 bases, with 11 bases remaining between them. This CDR3 has 12 amino acids. The CDR3 reads CSASGRVNEQYF. As DNA, the CDR3 is TGCAGTGCTAGTGGCAGGGTGAACGAGCAGTACTTC.

In this sample, this clonotype turned up many times. This chain joins TRBV20-1 and TRBJ2-7, with 9 bases matching TRBD1. Unmatched junction bases numbered 13, after V lost 2 bases and J lost 2 bases. Germline V gives CDR1 DFQATT, CDR2 SNEGSKA (reference sequence). This CDR3 contains 17 residues. DNA of the CDR3: TGCAGTGCTAGATGGGGACAGGGAAAAGACCAGCCCTACGAGCAGTACGTC. It encodes CSARWGQGKDQPYEQYV.

This clonotype was seen a handful of times. The rearrangement joins TRBV20-1 to TRBJ2-7; D remains unclear. Looked up from germline, CDR1 is DFQATT and CDR2 is SNEGSKA (reference sequence). V was shortened by 6 bases and J by 5 bases, with 17 bases between the two germline ends. The CDR3 totals 13 residues. In nucleotides, the CDR3 is TGCAGTGCAAGGAGACCCCCCGACCACGAGCAGTACTTC. Translation gives CSARRPPDHEQYF.

This clonotype came up a few times. The chain recombines TRBV7-2 with TRBJ2-3; D is unresolved. The CDR3 runs 15 residues. The germline V and J ends were trimmed by 5 bases and 1 base, with 13 bases remaining between them. Germline CDR1 SGHTA, CDR2 FQGNSA. In DNA form, the CDR3 reads TGTGCCAGCAGCGGTTCGTTCGCGGGCACAGATACGCAGTATTTT. This translates into CASSGSFAGTDTQYF.

At least ten counts were recorded for this clonotype. V usage is TRBV5-4 and J usage is TRBJ2-5, with 11 bases identical to TRBD2. The CDR3 covers 17 residues. The germline CDR1 and CDR2 sequences are SGHNT and YYREEE (reference sequence). Unmatched junction bases numbered 12, after V lost 3 bases and J lost 5 bases. CDR3 loop: CASSSPTSGGLAETQYF. CDR3 in DNA: TGTGCCAGCAGCTCCCCCACTAGCGGGGGCCTAGCGGAGACCCAGTACTTC.

The sample holds many counts of this clonotype. The chain employs TRBV29-1 and TRBJ2-5; 12 positions agree with TRBD2. There are 14 residues in the CDR3. Per the germline V gene, CDR1 is SQVTM and CDR2 is ANQGSEA. Germline trimming cut 6 bases from V and 5 bases from J; bases unmatched to any gene: 7. DNA for the CDR3: TGCAGCGTCGTAACTAGCGGGGGGCGGGAGACCCAGTACTTC. Translation gives CSVVTSGGRETQYF.

This clonotype was picked up many times. J is TRBJ2-7 and V is TRBV5-4; perhaps TRBD2 as D (5 bases). The V end lost 2 bases, the J end lost 0 bases, and 9 bases lay between the germline ends. The CDR3 has 14 amino acids. Germline CDR1 reads SGHNT; CDR2 reads YYREEE (reference sequence). CDR3 sequence (DNA): TGTGCCAGCAGCTTCTCCGGGAACTCCTACGAGCAGTACTTC. Its protein product is CASSFSGNSYEQYF.

In its sample, this clonotype was seen many times. The rearrangement joins TRBV15 to TRBJ2-1, with TRBD2 matching over 12 bases. CDR3 size: 16 residues. V gave up 5 bases and J gave up 2 bases; unmatched junction bases: 4. Germline loops: CDR1 LNHNV, CDR2 YYDKDF (reference sequence). This CDR3 is CATSSRLAGAYNEQFF. CDR3 nucleotides: TGTGCCACCAGCTCCCGACTAGCGGGGGCCTACAATGAGCAGTTCTTC.

In this sample, this clonotype turned up many times. The CDR3 sequence: CASSYRAGENEQFF. Here the CDR3 DNA reads TGTGCCAGCAGTTACCGAGCGGGGGAAAATGAGCAGTTCTTC. The chain couples TRBV6-5 to TRBJ2-1, with 8 bases that match TRBD2. Per germline, CDR1 MNHEY and CDR2 SVGAGI. This CDR3 spans 14 amino acids. Germline trimming cut 2 bases from V and 7 bases from J; bases unmatched to any gene: 4.

This clonotype appeared many times. This chain uses TRBV20-1 with TRBJ1-4; tentative D call: TRBD1 (5 bases). The CDR3 loop spans 14 amino acids. CDR1 is DFQATT and CDR2 is SNEGSKA in the germline V gene (reference sequence). The V gene lost 4 bases and the J gene lost 4 bases, with 13 bases spanning the gap. The chain's CDR3 is CSAMAGGNNEKLFF. For the CDR3, the DNA is TGCAGTGCTATGGCGGGGGGGAATAATGAAAAACTGTTTTTT.

The DNA for the CDR3 is TGTGCCAGCAGCTCCCTGGACATTCCCTCGGATGGCTACACCTTC. This sequence encodes CASSSLDIPSDGYTF. The gene calls are TRBV7-9 and TRBJ1-2; possible D gene TRBD1, 5 bases. Germline V gene sequence: CDR1 SEHNR, CDR2 FQNEAQ (reference sequence). CDR3 size: 15 residues. The V gene lost 4 bases and the J gene lost 6 bases, with 18 bases spanning the gap.